The next 3 T cell receptor beta chains were all read from a single sample in a study of T cell changes during pregnancy in multiple sclerosis. Clones were read by immunoSEQ multiplex PCR, and TCRdb kept only the in-frame ones, dropping some. The sample has about 59,000 clones, around 92% seen once. The sample in question was peripheral blood, obtained in the first trimester of pregnancy. These receptor sequences come from a female donor with multiple sclerosis, enrolled in a pregnancy study.

V gene TRBV2 combines with J gene TRBJ1-5, with D possibly matching TRBD1 (5 bases). There are 13 residues in the CDR3. The V gene lost 1 base and the J gene lost 7 bases, with 8 bases spanning the gap. Germline V gene data show CDR1 as SNHLY and CDR2 as FYNNEI. This CDR3 reads CASSEVGLQPQHF. In nucleotides, the CDR3 is TGTGCCAGCAGTGAAGTGGGGCTGCAGCCCCAGCATTTT.

The gene calls are TRBV11-1 and TRBJ2-5, with 9 bases identical to TRBD1. Trimming removed 6 bases from V and 5 bases from J; junction bases left unmatched: 7. CDR3 length: 14 residues. The germline CDR1 and CDR2 sequences are SGHAT and FQDESV (reference sequence). The CDR3 here is CASRRDRVGETQYF. The CDR3 DNA sequence: TGTGCCAGCAGACGGGACAGGGTAGGGGAGACCCAGTACTTC. Supplemented by reference TRBV11-1 and TRBJ2-5, the full variable domain reads EAEVAQSPRYKITEKSQAVAFWCDPISGHATLYWYRQILGQGPELLVQFQDESVVDDSQLPKDRFSAERLKGVDSTLKIQPAELGDSAMYLCASRRDRVGETQYFGPGTRLLVL.

This clone was seen more than once but under ten times. This chain links TRBV4-2 with TRBJ2-3; 8 bases map to TRBD1. The CDR3 has 15 amino acids. Germline CDR1 reads LGHNA; CDR2 reads YNFKEQ. V lost 2 bases to trimming and J lost 5 bases; unmatched junction nucleotides: 6. CDR3 sequence reads: CASSQRTGLEDTQYF. The CDR3 bases are TGTGCCAGCAGCCAACGGACAGGGTTAGAAGATACGCAGTATTTT.